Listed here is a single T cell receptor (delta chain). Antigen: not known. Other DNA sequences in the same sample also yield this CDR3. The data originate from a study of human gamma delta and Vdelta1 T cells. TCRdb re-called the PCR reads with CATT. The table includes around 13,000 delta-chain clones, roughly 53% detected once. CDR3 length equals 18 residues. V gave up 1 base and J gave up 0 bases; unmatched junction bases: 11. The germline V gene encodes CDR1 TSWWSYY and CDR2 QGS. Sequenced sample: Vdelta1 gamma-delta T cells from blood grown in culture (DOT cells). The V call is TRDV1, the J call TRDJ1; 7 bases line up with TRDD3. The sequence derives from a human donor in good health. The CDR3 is CALGEPLYGGDDTDKLIF. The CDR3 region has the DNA TGTGCTCTTGGGGAACCACTCTACGGGGGGGATGACACCGATAAACTCATCTTT.